A single sample is the source of the 20 T cell receptor beta chains below, sequenced in a study of T-cell reconstitution after alpha-beta-depleted transplantation in children. TCRbeta library construction was performed incorporating unique molecular identifiers. TCRdb passed the PCR reads through MiXCR, listing each CDR3 protein once. Among about 410,000 distinct CDR3 sequences, 20% were seen once, and the ten largest hold approximately 3.8%. Sequenced here: PBMCs from the stem cell graft donor, sampled from the stem cell graft. Receptors were obtained from a human donor who donated a stem cell graft to a child with acute myeloid leukemia.

The CDR3 DNA reads TGTGCCAGCAGCTCAAAGGGCCTAACGAGCTCCTACAATGAGCAGTTCTTC. Translated, it gives CASSSKGLTSSYNEQFF. The chain is built from TRBV7-3 and TRBJ2-1, with D unresolved. V lost 4 bases and J lost 0, with 16 bases in between. This CDR3 has 17 residues. CDR1 is SGHTA, CDR2 FQGTGA, per germline.

The chain carries TRBV13 and TRBJ2-7, with 8 bases identical to TRBD2. The V and J ends lost 5 bases and 1 base, in that order; junction bases with no gene match: 10. This CDR3 has 16 amino acids. CDR1 is PRHDT, CDR2 FYEKMQ, per germline (reference sequence). The CDR3 DNA reads as TGTGCCAGCAGCCCAGATCCCGGGACTAGATCCTACGAGCAGTACTTC. Translated, it gives CASSPDPGTRSYEQYF.

The genes are TRBV6-6 and TRBJ2-1; D is perhaps TRBD1 (5 bases). This CDR3 is 12 amino acids long. Trimming shortened V by 7 bases and J by 9 bases, and 13 bases separated the two germline ends. Germline V gives CDR1 MNHNY, CDR2 SVGAGI (reference sequence). CDR3 DNA sequence: TGTGCCAGCACTATTCCAGGGATTGAGCAGTTCTTC. This translates into CASTIPGIEQFF.

CDR3 nucleotide sequence: TGTGCCAGCAGCCGTGAAGCGGGAGCGATATACAATGAGCAGTTCTTC. It is translated as CASSREAGAIYNEQFF. The rearrangement links TRBV12-3 or TRBV12-4 to TRBJ2-1; 8 nucleotides line up with TRBD2. The V segment lost 6 bases and the J segment 4 bases; nucleotides outside the gene matches: 11. This CDR3 is 16 amino acids long.

The J gene is TRBJ2-3, the V gene TRBV12-3 or TRBV12-4; 8 bases are a match to TRBD1. This CDR3 is built from 19 residues. V shed 5 bases and J 2 bases; nucleotides not matched to a gene: 18. CDR3 residues: CASSLIRLTGTGLTDTQYF. As DNA, the CDR3 is TGTGCCAGCAGTCTCATTCGCCTGACCGGGACAGGACTCACAGATACGCAGTATTTT.

The CDR3 DNA is TGTGCCAGCAGTTTAGAAGAAGACTCCTACAATGAGCAGTTCTTC. It codes for CASSLEEDSYNEQFF. The V call is TRBV12-3 or TRBV12-4, the J call TRBJ2-1; D is unclear. This CDR3 contains 15 residues. V lost 1 base and J lost 0, with 7 bases in between.

This clonotype was detected ten times or more. The genes are TRBV20-1 and TRBJ2-3, with TRBD2 identical over 12 bases. Unmatched junction bases numbered 8, after V lost 6 bases and J lost 4 bases. The CDR3 consists of 15 residues. CDR1 is DFQATT, CDR2 SNEGSKA, per germline (reference sequence). The CDR3 here is CSAQTSGRVPDTQYF. DNA of the CDR3: TGCAGTGCCCAGACTAGCGGGAGAGTCCCAGATACGCAGTATTTT.

This rearrangement joins TRBV7-3 to TRBJ2-2, with TRBD2 matching 10 bases. Germline CDR1 and CDR2: SGHTA and FQGTGA. The V segment lost 5 bases and the J segment 8 bases; nucleotides outside the gene matches: 11. The CDR3 totals 16 residues. The CDR3 here is CASSPHGLAVTGELFF. In DNA, the CDR3 is TGTGCCAGCAGCCCCCATGGACTAGCGGTTACGGGGGAGCTGTTTTTT. Full variable domain (rest looked up from reference TRBV7-3 and TRBJ2-2): GAGVSQTPSNKVTEKGKYVELRCDPISGHTALYWYRQSLGQGPEFLIYFQGTGAADDSGLPNDRFFAVRPEGSVSTLKIQRTERGDSAVYLCASSPHGLAVTGELFFGEGSRLTVL.

V gene TRBV10-3 combines with J gene TRBJ1-3, with D hard to call. Germline CDR1 and CDR2: ENHRY and SYGVKD. V was shortened by 7 bases and J by 4 bases, with 8 bases between the two germline ends. The CDR3 is 12 amino acids. CDR3 in DNA: TGTGCCATCATCCCCAAAGGAAACACCATATATTTT. Translating gives CAIIPKGNTIYF.

This clonotype appeared a few times. In nucleotides, the CDR3 is TGCGCCAGCAGCTTGGTACCCGGGAGTGTCAGCTCCTACAATGAGCAGTTCTTC. Amino acid sequence: CASSLVPGSVSSYNEQFF. This chain connects TRBV5-1 to TRBJ2-1, with D possibly being TRBD2 (6 bases). The CDR3 length is 18 residues. Trimming left V 0 bases short and J 0 bases short, with 16 bases between. Germline CDR1 SGHRS, CDR2 YFSETQ. Supplemented by reference TRBV5-1 and TRBJ2-1, the full variable domain reads KAGVTQTPRYLIKTRGQQVTLSCSPISGHRSVSWYQQTPGQGLQFLFEYFSETQRNKGNFPGRFSGRQFSNSRSEMNVSTLELGDSALYLCASSLVPGSVSSYNEQFFGPGTRLTVL.

This clonotype was picked up a small number of times. The chain joins TRBV20-1 to TRBJ2-7, with 9 bases lining up with TRBD2. V shed 6 bases and J 2 bases; nucleotides not matched to a gene: 11. The CDR3 has 15 residues. Per germline, CDR1 DFQATT and CDR2 SNEGSKA (reference sequence). The CDR3, as DNA: TGCAGTGCCCGAATCCCGGGACTAGCTGCCTACGAGCAGTACTTC. It encodes CSARIPGLAAYEQYF.

The chain carries TRBV7-9 and TRBJ2-7; weak D call: TRBD2 (5 bases). Germline CDR1 reads SEHNR; CDR2 reads FQNEAQ (reference sequence). V was pared by 5 bases and J by 4 bases, with 12 bases between. This CDR3 spans 13 amino acids. The CDR3 loop reads CASSDGNSYEQYF. The CDR3 DNA sequence: TGTGCCAGCAGCGACGGGAACAGTTACGAGCAGTACTTC.

This clonotype was seen more than once but under ten times. This sequence joins TRBV14 and TRBJ2-1; no firm D call. V lost 4 bases and J 6 bases, leaving 13 bases between the germline ends. Germline loops: CDR1 SGHDN, CDR2 FVKESK. The CDR3 is made up of 14 amino acids. The CDR3 DNA sequence: TGTGCCAGCAGCCCCCGCCCAGCGCGCAATGAGCAGTTCTTC. Translation: CASSPRPARNEQFF.

The chain uses TRBV7-9 and TRBJ2-1; D possibly corresponds to TRBD1 (6 bases). This CDR3 has 15 amino acids. In germline, CDR1 is SEHNR, CDR2 FQNEAQ (reference sequence). V gave up 5 bases and J gave up 1 base, with 12 bases separating them. CDR3 protein: CASSTPQGSYNEQFF. CDR3 sequence (DNA): TGTGCCAGCAGCACGCCACAGGGATCCTACAATGAGCAGTTCTTC.

The V and J genes are TRBV21-1 and TRBJ1-3. TRBV21-1 is a pseudogene locus. This CDR3 is built from 17 residues. Here the CDR3 DNA reads TGTGCCAGCAGCAAAGCGGCAGAAGGGAGGTCTGGAAACACCATATATTTT. It is translated as CASSKAAEGRSGNTIYF.

The chain uses TRBV20-1 and TRBJ2-5; possibly TRBD2 for D (6 bases). The germline V gene encodes CDR1 DFQATT and CDR2 SNEGSKA (reference sequence). The CDR3 length is 16 residues. The V gene lost 0 bases and the J gene lost 5 bases, with 19 bases spanning the gap. The chain's CDR3 is CSARDPMGLAVETQYF. CDR3 coding DNA: TGCAGTGCTAGAGATCCGATGGGACTCGCGGTCGAGACCCAGTACTTC.

The V call is TRBV24-1, the J call TRBJ2-2; tentative D call: TRBD2 (5 bases). V gave up 3 bases and J gave up 5 bases, with 9 bases separating them. The germline V gene encodes CDR1 KGHDR and CDR2 SFDVKD. This CDR3 spans 14 amino acids. Here the CDR3 DNA reads TGTGCCACCAGTGATCCCGGACTTACCGGGGAGCTGTTTTTT. This gives the protein CATSDPGLTGELFF.

This chain uses TRBV7-9 with TRBJ2-1, with 7 positions matching TRBD1. Per germline, CDR1 SEHNR and CDR2 FQNEAQ (reference sequence). J was trimmed by 8 bases and V by 4 bases; bases with no gene match: 8. The CDR3 consists of 14 residues. The CDR3 loop reads CASSYQTGNDEQFF. DNA for the CDR3: TGTGCCAGCAGCTATCAGACAGGGAACGATGAGCAGTTCTTC.

At least ten counts were recorded for this clonotype. The chain combines TRBV20-1 with TRBJ2-3; D gene uncertain. Trimming pared 6 bases from V and 4 bases from J, leaving 14 bases between. The length of the CDR3 is 13 residues. Germline-derived CDR1 and CDR2 are DFQATT and SNEGSKA (reference sequence). CDR3 in amino acids: CSAARVGSDTQYF. CDR3 nucleotides: TGCAGTGCAGCTCGGGTTGGGTCAGATACGCAGTATTTT.

This clonotype has at least ten counts. The chain combines TRBV29-1 with TRBJ2-2, with 8 bases lining up with TRBD1. This CDR3 is built from 14 residues. Germline values: CDR1 SQVTM, CDR2 ANQGSEA. V was pared by 4 bases and J by 2 bases, with 3 bases of the junction left unmatched. In DNA form, the CDR3 reads TGCAGCGTTGGAGGACAGGGAAACACCGGGGAGCTGTTTTTT. Protein: CSVGGQGNTGELFF.